Here is one T cell receptor (beta chain) with its context. Its target is not known. Germline loops: CDR1 SGHTA, CDR2 FQGNSA. The J segment lost 9 bases and the V segment lost 3 bases, leaving 3 bases of the junction unmatched. The CDR3 is 13 amino acids. The data stem from a study of cytomegalovirus exposure and HLA in healthy donors. The overall study: As released early, the data held around 80 million unique TCRs from HLA-typed donors. General study points: Common viral pathogens (according to a later analysis) appeared linked to several of the most significant clusters.

This PCR relied on a set of 60 Vbeta primers and 13 Jbeta primers. The data were produced by immunoSEQ multiplex PCR, yet TCRdb's version contains in-frame clones alone and is incomplete. This table has approximately 280,000 clones, about nine tenths appearing once. The J gene is TRBJ2-1, the V gene TRBV7-2; 9 bases agree with TRBD2. The sequenced material came from PBMCs. The sequence came from a man in his forties or fifties in good health and CMV-seropositive. This CDR3 is CASSFGTSTEQFF. The DNA of the CDR3 is TGTGCCAGCAGCTTCGGGACTAGCACTGAGCAGTTCTTC.